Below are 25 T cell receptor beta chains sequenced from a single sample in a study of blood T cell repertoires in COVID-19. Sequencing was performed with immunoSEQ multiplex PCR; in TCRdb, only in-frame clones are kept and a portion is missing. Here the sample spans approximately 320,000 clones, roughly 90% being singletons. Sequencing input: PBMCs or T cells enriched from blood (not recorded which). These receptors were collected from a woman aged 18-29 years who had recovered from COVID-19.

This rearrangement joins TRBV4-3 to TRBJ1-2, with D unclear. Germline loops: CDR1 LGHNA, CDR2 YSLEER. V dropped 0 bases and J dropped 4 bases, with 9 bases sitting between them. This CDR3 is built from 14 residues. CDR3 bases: TGCGCCAGCAGCCAAGACTCCGCAGGCTATGGCTACACCTTC. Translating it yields CASSQDSAGYGYTF.

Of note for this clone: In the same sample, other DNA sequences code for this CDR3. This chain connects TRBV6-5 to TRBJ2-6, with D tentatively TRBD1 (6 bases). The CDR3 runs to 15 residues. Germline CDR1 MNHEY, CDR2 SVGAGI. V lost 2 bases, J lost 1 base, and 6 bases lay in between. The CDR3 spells CASSYQGSGANVLTF. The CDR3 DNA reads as TGTGCCAGCAGTTACCAGGGGTCTGGGGCCAACGTCCTGACTTTC.

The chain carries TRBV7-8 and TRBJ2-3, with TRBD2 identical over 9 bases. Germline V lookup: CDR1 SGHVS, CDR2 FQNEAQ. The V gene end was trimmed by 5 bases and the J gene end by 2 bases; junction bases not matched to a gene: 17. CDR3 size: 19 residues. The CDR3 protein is CASSPRVFWSGGNTDTQYF. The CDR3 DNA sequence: TGTGCCAGCAGCCCTAGGGTGTTTTGGAGCGGGGGGAACACAGATACGCAGTATTTT.

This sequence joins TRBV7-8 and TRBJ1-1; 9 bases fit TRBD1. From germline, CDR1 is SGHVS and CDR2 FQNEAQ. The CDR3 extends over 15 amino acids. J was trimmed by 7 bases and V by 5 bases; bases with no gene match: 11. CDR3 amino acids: CASSHNRGQRGEAFF. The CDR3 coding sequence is TGTGCCAGCAGCCATAACAGGGGGCAGAGGGGTGAAGCTTTCTTT. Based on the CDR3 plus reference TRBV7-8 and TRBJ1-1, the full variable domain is GAGVSQSPRYKVAKRGQDVALRCDPISGHVSLFWYQQALGQGPEFLTYFQNEAQLDKSGLPSDRFFAERPEGSVSTLKIQRTQQEDSAVYLCASSHNRGQRGEAFFGQGTRLTVV.

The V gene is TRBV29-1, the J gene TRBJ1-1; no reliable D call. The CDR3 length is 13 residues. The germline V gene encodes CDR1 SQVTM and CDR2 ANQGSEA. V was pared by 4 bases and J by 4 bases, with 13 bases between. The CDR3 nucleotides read TGCAGCGTTGGCAAGCCGGGGATCACTGAAGCTTTCTTT. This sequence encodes CSVGKPGITEAFF. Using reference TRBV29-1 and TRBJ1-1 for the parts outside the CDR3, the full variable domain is SAVISQKPSRDICQRGTSLTIQCQVDSQVTMMFWYRQQPGQSLTLIATANQGSEATYESGFVIDKFPISRPNLTFSTLTVSNMSPEDSSIYLCSVGKPGITEAFFGQGTRLTVV.

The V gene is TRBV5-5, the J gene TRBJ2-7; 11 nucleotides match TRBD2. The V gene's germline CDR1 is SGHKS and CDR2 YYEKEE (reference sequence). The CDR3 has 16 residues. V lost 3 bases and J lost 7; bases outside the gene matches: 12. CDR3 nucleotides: TGTGCCAGCAGCTCCTCTGTAGCGGGAGGGCGGTGGGAGCAGTACTTC. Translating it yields CASSSSVAGGRWEQYF.

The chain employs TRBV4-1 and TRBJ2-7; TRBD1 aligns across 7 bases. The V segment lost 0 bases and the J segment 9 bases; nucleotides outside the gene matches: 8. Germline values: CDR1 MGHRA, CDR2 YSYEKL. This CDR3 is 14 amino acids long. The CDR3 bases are TGCGCCAGCAGCCAAGATTTACAGGGGCGTTCGCAGTACTTC. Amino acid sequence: CASSQDLQGRSQYF.

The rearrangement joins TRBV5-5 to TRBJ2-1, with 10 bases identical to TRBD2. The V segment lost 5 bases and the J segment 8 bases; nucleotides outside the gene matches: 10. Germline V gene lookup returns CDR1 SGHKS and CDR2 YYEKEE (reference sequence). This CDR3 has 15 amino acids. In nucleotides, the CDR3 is TGTGCCAGCAGTTTACTAGCGGGGCTTATCCATGAGCAGTTCTTC. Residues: CASSLLAGLIHEQFF.

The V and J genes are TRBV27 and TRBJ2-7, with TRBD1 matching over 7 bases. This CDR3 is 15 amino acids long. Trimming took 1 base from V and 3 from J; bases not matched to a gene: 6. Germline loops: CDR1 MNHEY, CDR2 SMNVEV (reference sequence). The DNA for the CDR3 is TGTGCCAGCAGTTTATTCCCGGGACAGAGCTACGAGCAGTACTTC. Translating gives CASSLFPGQSYEQYF.

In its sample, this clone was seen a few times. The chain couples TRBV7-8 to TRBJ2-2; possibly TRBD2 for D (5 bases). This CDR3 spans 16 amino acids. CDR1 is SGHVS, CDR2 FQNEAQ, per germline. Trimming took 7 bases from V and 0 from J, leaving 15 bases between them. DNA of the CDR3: TGTGCCAGCACCCCAACGGGAACGGCGAACACCGGGGAGCTGTTTTTT. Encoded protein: CASTPTGTANTGELFF.

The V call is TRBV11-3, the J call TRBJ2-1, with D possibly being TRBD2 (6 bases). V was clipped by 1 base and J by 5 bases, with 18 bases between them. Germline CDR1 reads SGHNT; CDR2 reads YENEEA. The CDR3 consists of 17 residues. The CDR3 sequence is CASSLVSLGSSDNEQFF. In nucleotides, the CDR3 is TGTGCCAGCAGCTTAGTCTCTCTCGGGAGCTCGGACAATGAGCAGTTCTTC.

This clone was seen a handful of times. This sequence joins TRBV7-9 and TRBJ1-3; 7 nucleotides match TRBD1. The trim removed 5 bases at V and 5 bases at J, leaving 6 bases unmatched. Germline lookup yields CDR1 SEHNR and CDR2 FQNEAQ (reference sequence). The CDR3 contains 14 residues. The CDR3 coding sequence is TGTGCCAGCAGCGAGGGGGACAGCAGAAACACCATATATTTT. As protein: CASSEGDSRNTIYF.

The CDR3 DNA is TGTGCCAGCAGCTTAGTACTCTACGAGCAGTACTTC. Amino acid sequence: CASSLVLYEQYF. The chain has TRBV11-2 and TRBJ2-7; unclear D gene. Germline CDR1 SGHAT, CDR2 FQNNGV. Trimming removed 1 base from V and 3 bases from J, with 4 bases in between. The CDR3 is 12 residues long.

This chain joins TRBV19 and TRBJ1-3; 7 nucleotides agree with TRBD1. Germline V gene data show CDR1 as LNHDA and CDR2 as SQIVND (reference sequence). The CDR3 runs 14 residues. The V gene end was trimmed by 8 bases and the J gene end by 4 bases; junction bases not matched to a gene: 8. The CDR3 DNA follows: TGTGCCAGTCGGGACAGCCTGAGGGGAAACACCATATATTTT. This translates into CASRDSLRGNTIYF.

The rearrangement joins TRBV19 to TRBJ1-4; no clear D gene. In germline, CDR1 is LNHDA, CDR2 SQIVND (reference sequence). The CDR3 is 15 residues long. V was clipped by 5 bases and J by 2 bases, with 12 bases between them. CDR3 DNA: TGTGCCAGTAGTGTTCTCATCGGGACTAATGAAAAACTGTTTTTT. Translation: CASSVLIGTNEKLFF.

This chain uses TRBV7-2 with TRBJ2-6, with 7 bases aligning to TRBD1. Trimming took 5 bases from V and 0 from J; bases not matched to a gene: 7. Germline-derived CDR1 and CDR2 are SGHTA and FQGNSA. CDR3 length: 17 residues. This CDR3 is CASSPQTGSSGANVLTF. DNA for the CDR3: TGTGCCAGCAGCCCTCAGACAGGGAGCTCTGGGGCCAACGTCCTGACTTTC.

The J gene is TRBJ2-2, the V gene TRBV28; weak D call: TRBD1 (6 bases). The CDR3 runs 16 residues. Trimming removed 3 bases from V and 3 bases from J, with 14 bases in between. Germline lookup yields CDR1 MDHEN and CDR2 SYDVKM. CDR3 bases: TGTGCCAGCAGTTTTAGGGGGTTGGGGGACACCGGGGAGCTGTTTTTT. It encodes CASSFRGLGDTGELFF. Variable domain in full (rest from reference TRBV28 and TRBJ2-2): DVKVTQSSRYLVKRTGEKVFLECVQDMDHENMFWYRQDPGLGLRLIYFSYDVKMKEKGDIPEGYSVSREKKERFSLILESASTNQTSMYLCASSFRGLGDTGELFFGEGSRLTVL.

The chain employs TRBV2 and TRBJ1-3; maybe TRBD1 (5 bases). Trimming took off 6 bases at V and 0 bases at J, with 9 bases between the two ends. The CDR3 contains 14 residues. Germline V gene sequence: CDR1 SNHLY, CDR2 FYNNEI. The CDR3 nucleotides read TGTGCCAGCAGATACGGGGGCTCTGGAAACACCATATATTTT. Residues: CASRYGGSGNTIYF.

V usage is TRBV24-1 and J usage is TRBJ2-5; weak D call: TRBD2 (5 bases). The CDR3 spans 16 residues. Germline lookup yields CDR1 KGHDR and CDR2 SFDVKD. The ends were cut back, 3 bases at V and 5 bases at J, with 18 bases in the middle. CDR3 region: CATSDRRGATGETQYF. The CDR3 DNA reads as TGTGCCACCAGTGATCGCCGGGGAGCCACGGGGGAGACCCAGTACTTC.

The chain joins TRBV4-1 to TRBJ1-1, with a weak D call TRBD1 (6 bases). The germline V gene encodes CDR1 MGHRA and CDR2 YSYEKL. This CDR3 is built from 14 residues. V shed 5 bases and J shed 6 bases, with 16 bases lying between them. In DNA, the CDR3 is TGCGCCAGCAGCGGATACAGGGCCGGGGCTGAAGCTTTCTTT. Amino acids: CASSGYRAGAEAFF.

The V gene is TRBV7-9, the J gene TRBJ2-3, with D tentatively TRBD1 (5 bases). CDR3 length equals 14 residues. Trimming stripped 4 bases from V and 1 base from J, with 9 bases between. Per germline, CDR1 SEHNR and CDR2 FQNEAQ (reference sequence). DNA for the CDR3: TGTGCCAGCAGCTGGGGCCTTGGCACAGATACGCAGTATTTT. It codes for CASSWGLGTDTQYF.

CDR3 DNA: TGTGCCAGCAGTCCCTTAGAGGGGGCGTACTATGGCTACACCTTC. Translating it yields CASSPLEGAYYGYTF. The gene calls are TRBV28 and TRBJ1-2, with 7 bases fitting TRBD1. Germline CDR1 and CDR2: MDHEN and SYDVKM. The CDR3 consists of 15 residues. Trimming at V came to 5 bases and at J to 3 bases, leaving 9 bases not matched to a gene.

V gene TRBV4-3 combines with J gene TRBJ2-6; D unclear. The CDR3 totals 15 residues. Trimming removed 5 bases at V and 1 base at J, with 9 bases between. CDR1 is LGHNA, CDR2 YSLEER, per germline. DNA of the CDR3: TGCGCCAGCAGCTCTCTCGGTTCTGGGGCCAACGTCCTGACTTTC. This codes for CASSSLGSGANVLTF.

CDR3 region: CASSTMNTEAFF. DNA of the CDR3: TGTGCCAGCAGTACTATGAACACTGAAGCTTTCTTT. The V and J genes are TRBV28 and TRBJ1-1; D not certain. CDR3 length equals 12 residues. V was shortened by 5 bases and J by 0 bases, with 4 bases between the two germline ends. The germline gives CDR1 MDHEN, CDR2 SYDVKM.

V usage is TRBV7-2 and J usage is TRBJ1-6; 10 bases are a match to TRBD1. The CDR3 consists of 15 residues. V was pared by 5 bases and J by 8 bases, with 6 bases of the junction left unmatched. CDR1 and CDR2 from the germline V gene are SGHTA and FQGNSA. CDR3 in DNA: TGTGCCAGCAGCATGACAGGGGGCGGGGATTCACCCCTCCACTTT. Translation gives CASSMTGGGDSPLHF.